This T cell receptor beta chain was retrieved from a study of blood T cells in healthy people across ages. As for the study in general: About one barcoded beta molecule per two T cells was captured by template switching.

CDR3 size: 15 residues. J gave up 5 bases and V 5 bases, and 10 bases lay outside the gene matches. Looked up from germline, CDR1 is SGHTA and CDR2 is FQGNSA. PCR was performed a second time for about 7 to 11 cycles using a sample-barcoded 5' primer and a J-beta primer mix. TCRdb ran MiXCR on the 5' RACE reads and lists one entry per CDR3 protein. In the table there are roughly 720,000 distinct CDR3 sequences, roughly 53% of which are singletons. Per sample, a minimum of 6.5 million PBMCs were isolated. A minimum of 5 micrograms of total RNA was extracted per sample. With regard to this clonotype: Its specificity is unknown.

Study-level points and caveats: Diversity was higher, and naive CD4+ cells more numerous, in long-lived donors than in aged donors.

This receptor was identified in an elderly man in good health. The sample taken for sequencing was blood. The chain joins TRBV7-2 to TRBJ1-1, with 8 bases lining up with TRBD1. In DNA form, the CDR3 reads TGTGCCAGCAGCCCAGGGGGCACAGGGTGGACTGAAGCTTTCTTT. It encodes CASSPGGTGWTEAFF.